The sample holds one count of the clone carrying this T cell receptor beta chain. This sample was taken from a study of blood T cell repertoires in COVID-19. Across the whole study: The United States, Italy and Spain provided the acute and convalescent COVID-19 samples.

The CDR3 spans 14 residues. Germline V gene lookup returns CDR1 LGHNA and CDR2 YSLEER. The ends lost 4 bases at V and 2 bases at J; junction bases unmatched: 2. Libraries were prepared by immunoSEQ multiplex PCR; TCRdb keeps only in-frame clonotypes and omits some of them. Of around 25,000 clones listed, roughly nine tenths are singletons. This sequence originates from a human donor in a cohort sampled during active COVID-19. Material: peripheral blood. The chain joins TRBV4-3 to TRBJ1-2; 9 positions agree with TRBD1. The DNA of the CDR3 is TGCGCCAGCAGCCTCACAGGGGGCAACTATGGCTACACCTTC. It specifies CASSLTGGNYGYTF.